This entry lists 26 T cell receptor beta chains sequenced from one sample in a study of post-analysis software for immune sequencing data (dated by TCRdb to 2014 to 2015). General findings and caveats noted by the study authors: Significantly higher frequencies in patients than in controls were found for a handful of TRBV segments, including TRBV5-6, TRBV5-1 and TRBV20-1.

These receptors lack a known antigen. Library method: PCR. The run used an Illumina HiSeq 2500. Unique molecular identifiers were incorporated into TCR beta cDNA libraries to reduce PCR and sequencing biases. TCRdb took the public reads, trimmed them with fastp at Q25, ran MiXCR for clone calling and kept in-frame beta chains. Every distinct CDR3 protein forms one entry, paired with its most common genes and DNA. In this sample the table shows 450,000 or so distinct CDR3 sequences, approximately 45% of which occur a single time. Around 10% of the sample lies in the top ten. Sequencing input: blood. All receptors derive from a girl between 10 and 17 years old with multiple sclerosis.

The V call is TRBV28, the J call TRBJ2-1; 12 nucleotides agree with TRBD2. Germline values: CDR1 MDHEN, CDR2 SYDVKM. The CDR3 length is 17 residues. The V segment lost 1 base and the J segment 4 bases; nucleotides outside the gene matches: 5. The CDR3 nucleotides read TGTGCCAGCAGTTTATACCTCCTAGCGGGAGGGTACAATGAGCAGTTCTTC. Amino acids: CASSLYLLAGGYNEQFF. Filled out from reference TRBV28 and TRBJ2-1, the complete variable domain reads DVKVTQSSRYLVKRTGEKVFLECVQDMDHENMFWYRQDPGLGLRLIYFSYDVKMKEKGDIPEGYSVSREKKERFSLILESASTNQTSMYLCASSLYLLAGGYNEQFFGPGTRLTVL.

The chain carries TRBV7-9 and TRBJ1-5, with 7 bases lining up with TRBD1. V shed 6 bases and J 7 bases; nucleotides not matched to a gene: 6. The CDR3 has 13 amino acids. Germline V gives CDR1 SEHNR, CDR2 FQNEAQ (reference sequence). CDR3 sequence reads: CASRSDRDQPQHF. The DNA for the CDR3 is TGTGCCAGCAGAAGTGACAGGGACCAGCCCCAGCATTTT.

The chain combines TRBV4-1 with TRBJ2-3; D possibly corresponds to TRBD1 (6 bases). The germline CDR1 and CDR2 sequences are MGHRA and YSYEKL. Trimming removed 4 bases at V and 8 bases at J, with 16 bases between. The CDR3 runs 14 residues. CDR3 DNA sequence: TGCGCCAGCAGCCCCCCCGAAACAGGGCTTACGCAGTATTTT. It encodes CASSPPETGLTQYF.

This clonotype occurred a few times. The V and J genes are TRBV4-1 and TRBJ2-1, with TRBD2 matching over 9 bases. Germline assignment: CDR1 MGHRA and CDR2 YSYEKL. V dropped 0 bases and J dropped 4; count of bases not matched to a gene: 7. The CDR3 sequence is 17 residues long. The CDR3, as DNA: TGCGCCAGCAGCCAAGACAAAGCTAGCGGGACATACAATGAGCAGTTCTTC. Protein product: CASSQDKASGTYNEQFF.

V usage is TRBV25-1 and J usage is TRBJ1-6, with 7 bases lining up with TRBD1. J gave up 5 bases and V 8 bases, and 6 bases lay outside the gene matches. This CDR3 comprises 14 residues. CDR1 and CDR2 from the germline V gene are MGHDK and SYGVNS. The CDR3 spells CASGIGTDNSPLHF. In DNA form, the CDR3 reads TGTGCCAGCGGGATCGGGACAGATAATTCACCCCTCCACTTT.

The chain carries TRBV29-1 and TRBJ1-4; no clear D. The CDR3 totals 13 residues. The V end was cut by 6 bases, the J end by 8 bases, with 16 bases between. The germline gives CDR1 SQVTM, CDR2 ANQGSEA. The CDR3, as DNA: TGCAGCGTCCTAGAGGCTCAAGGGGAAAAACTGTTTTTT. It yields the protein CSVLEAQGEKLFF.

As to this clonotype: Germline is not matched at one junction end, which may reflect a read error. The rearrangement joins TRBV7-2 to TRBJ2-1; a possible D gene is TRBD2 (5 bases). This CDR3 comprises 14 residues. Per germline, CDR1 SGHTA and CDR2 FQGNSA. Here the CDR3 DNA reads TGTGCCAGCAGCTTAGCCGGGAACTACAATAAGCAGTTCTTC. Translating gives CASSLAGNYNKQFF.

This clonotype has just a few counts. The chain uses TRBV29-1 and TRBJ2-7; D tentatively reads TRBD1 or TRBD2 (6 bases each). CDR3 length equals 13 residues. Germline CDR1 and CDR2: SQVTM and ANQGSEA. V lost 4 bases and J 4 bases, leaving 14 bases between the germline ends. The CDR3 is CSVAGGGTYEQYF. The CDR3 DNA is TGCAGCGTTGCTGGAGGAGGGACATACGAGCAGTACTTC.

This chain uses TRBV3-1 with TRBJ1-4; D may be TRBD1 (6 bases). Trimming stripped 7 bases from V and 5 bases from J, with 17 bases between. Per germline, CDR1 LGHDT and CDR2 YNNKEL (reference sequence). This CDR3 region has 15 residues. The CDR3 here is CASTRTRTDNEKLFF. Here the CDR3 DNA reads TGTGCCAGCACCCGAACCAGGACAGACAATGAAAAACTGTTTTTT. The variable domain in full, completed from reference TRBV3-1 and TRBJ1-4, reads DTAVSQTPKYLVTQMGNDKSIKCEQNLGHDTMYWYKQDSKKFLKIMFSYNNKELIINETVPNRFSPKSPDKAHLNLHINSLELGDSAVYFCASTRTRTDNEKLFFGSGTQLSVL.

The chain combines TRBV4-3 with TRBJ2-5, with 9 bases matching TRBD2. V lost 4 bases and J lost 3; bases outside the gene matches: 9. The CDR3 extends over 16 amino acids. Per the germline V gene, CDR1 is LGHNA and CDR2 is YSLEER. This chain's CDR3 is CASSLRPLAGKETQYF. The CDR3 coding sequence is TGCGCCAGCAGCCTCCGCCCGCTAGCGGGAAAAGAGACCCAGTACTTC.

The table lists this clonotype with a few counts. The rearrangement links TRBV5-1 to TRBJ1-2; D is possibly TRBD1 (5 bases). The CDR3 has 14 amino acids. The V end was cut by 1 base, the J end by 3 bases, with 10 bases between. Germline CDR1 reads SGHRS; CDR2 reads YFSETQ. The CDR3 DNA sequence: TGCGCCAGCAGCTTGCAGGGTAACGACTATGGCTACACCTTC. Protein product: CASSLQGNDYGYTF.

The gene calls are TRBV10-3 and TRBJ2-3; 7 nucleotides line up with TRBD1. The CDR3 spans 16 residues. The germline gives CDR1 ENHRY, CDR2 SYGVKD. The junction had 15 bases not matched to a gene; V was cut back by 6 bases and J by 6 bases. CDR3 DNA: TGTGCCATCAGCGCCACCCGACAGGGCTTTGATGATACGCAGTATTTT. Amino acid sequence: CAISATRQGFDDTQYF.

The sample holds a few counts of this clonotype. This chain joins TRBV28 and TRBJ2-7, with 11 bases that match TRBD2. Germline CDR1 and CDR2: MDHEN and SYDVKM. V gave up 1 base and J gave up 6 bases; unmatched junction bases: 5. CDR3 length: 15 residues. Here the CDR3 DNA reads TGTGCCAGCAGTTTATCCCCACTAGCGGGAGTCGAGCAGTACTTC. Residues: CASSLSPLAGVEQYF.

This clonotype was detected only a few times. The J gene is TRBJ2-7, the V gene TRBV5-1; D is undetermined. The ends were cut back, 4 bases at V and 0 bases at J, with 11 bases in the middle. The CDR3 extends over 14 amino acids. The germline V gene encodes CDR1 SGHRS and CDR2 YFSETQ. DNA for the CDR3: TGCGCCAGCAGCAGGGCAACAAACTCCTACGAGCAGTACTTC. This sequence encodes CASSRATNSYEQYF.

This clonotype showed up just a few times. The CDR3 is CSVERHQNTEAFF. CDR3 in DNA: TGCAGCGTTGAGCGACACCAGAACACTGAAGCTTTCTTT. This chain links TRBV29-1 with TRBJ1-1, with unresolved D. CDR1 and CDR2 (germline): SQVTM, ANQGSEA. The germline V and J ends were trimmed by 3 bases and 1 base, with 9 bases remaining between them. CDR3 length: 13 amino acids.

This clonotype has only a few counts. The chain joins TRBV4-1 to TRBJ2-3; 7 bases agree with TRBD2. J was trimmed by 2 bases and V by 0 bases; bases with no gene match: 11. CDR1 and CDR2 (germline): MGHRA, YSYEKL. CDR3 length: 18 residues. CDR3 region: CASSQEGTGGSYTDTQYF. CDR3 coding DNA: TGCGCCAGCAGCCAAGAGGGGACTGGCGGGAGTTACACAGATACGCAGTATTTT.

The chain recombines TRBV20-1 with TRBJ2-7; possible D gene TRBD2, 7 bases. The CDR3 sequence is 14 residues long. V lost 1 base and J 1 base, leaving 11 bases between the germline ends. Per germline, CDR1 DFQATT and CDR2 SNEGSKA (reference sequence). The CDR3 is CSARAGGASYEQYF. The CDR3 nucleotides read TGCAGTGCTAGAGCGGGGGGCGCATCCTACGAGCAGTACTTC.

The chain uses TRBV20-1 and TRBJ2-4, with D maybe TRBD2 (6 bases). The J call may be incorrect, as the DNA end agrees better with TRBJ2-7. The CDR3 has 14 amino acids. Germline CDR1 DFQATT, CDR2 SNEGSKA (reference sequence). The CDR3 spells CSARPSGYTYEQYF. The CDR3 nucleotides read TGCAGTGCTAGACCCAGCGGGTACACCTACGAGCAGTACTTC.

This clonotype was found a few times. CDR3 in amino acids: CASSGLGNEQFF. The CDR3 nucleotides read TGTGCCAGCAGTGGCCTAGGAAATGAGCAGTTCTTC. The chain is built from TRBV12-3 or TRBV12-4 and TRBJ2-1; no reliable D call. With 5 bases removed from V and 7 bases from J, the gap between germline ends came to 9 bases. The CDR3 spans 12 residues.

This chain uses TRBV28 with TRBJ2-7; D gene unclear. This CDR3 spans 13 amino acids. V shed 1 base and J shed 6 bases, with 10 bases lying between them. Looked up from germline, CDR1 is MDHEN and CDR2 is SYDVKM. DNA of the CDR3: TGTGCCAGCAGTTTATCCCAGACGGGCGAGCAGTACTTC. It specifies CASSLSQTGEQYF.

The chain combines TRBV24-1 with TRBJ2-5, with 10 bases matching TRBD2. Germline CDR1 is KGHDR and CDR2 is SFDVKD. Losses at the gene ends were 0 bases for V and 2 bases for J; bases not matched to a gene: 8. This CDR3 is built from 18 residues. CDR3: CATSDLQGGLALQETQYF. The CDR3 nucleotides read TGTGCCACCAGTGATTTGCAAGGGGGACTAGCGCTTCAAGAGACCCAGTACTTC.

This sequence joins TRBV20-1 and TRBJ1-1; D is uncertain. Trimming shortened V by 3 bases and J by 0 bases, and 8 bases separated the two germline ends. The CDR3 consists of 13 residues. From germline, CDR1 is DFQATT and CDR2 SNEGSKA (reference sequence). CDR3 region: CSASGKMNTEAFF. In DNA form, the CDR3 reads TGCAGTGCTAGCGGGAAAATGAACACTGAAGCTTTCTTT.

The V and J genes are TRBV29-1 and TRBJ2-7; D may be TRBD1 (6 bases). V was clipped by 7 bases and J by 5 bases, with 15 bases between them. Germline V CDR1 and CDR2: SQVTM, ANQGSEA. The CDR3 is 12 residues long. CDR3: CSASDSSHEQYF. DNA for the CDR3: TGCAGCGCCTCGGACAGCAGCCACGAGCAGTACTTC.

The chain combines TRBV29-1 with TRBJ2-7, with 7 bases fitting TRBD1. Looked up from germline, CDR1 is SQVTM and CDR2 is ANQGSEA. The CDR3 extends over 13 amino acids. J gave up 6 bases and V 6 bases, and 11 bases lay outside the gene matches. CDR3 protein: CSVALGRGCEQYF. The CDR3 DNA sequence: TGCAGCGTCGCGTTAGGCAGGGGGTGCGAGCAGTACTTC.

The J gene is TRBJ2-5, the V gene TRBV3-1; no reliable D call. V was pared by 2 bases and J by 1 base, with 5 bases between. CDR1 LGHDT and CDR2 YNNKEL come from the germline V gene (reference sequence). CDR3 size: 13 residues. The CDR3 nucleotides read TGTGCCAGCAGCCAATTTACCCAAGAGACCCAGTACTTC. Translating it yields CASSQFTQETQYF.

This chain links TRBV29-1 with TRBJ2-3; 7 bases are shared with TRBD2. Losses at the gene ends were 7 bases for V and 0 bases for J; bases not matched to a gene: 7. The CDR3 length is 14 residues. Per germline, CDR1 SQVTM and CDR2 ANQGSEA. The CDR3 protein is CSARRGISTDTQYF. In DNA form, the CDR3 reads TGCAGCGCTCGGCGGGGGATTAGCACAGATACGCAGTATTTT.